Sequencing of this TCR beta chain was carried out in a study of beta chain features in type 1 diabetes. This clone was observed once. TCRB transcripts that were expressed got sequenced, as all of the isolated RNA had been reverse transcribed. Assay used: immunoSEQ multiplex PCR; TCRdb lists only in-frame clones, some missing. The data contain about 470,000 clones, about 32% of them seen just once; the ten biggest clones take up 0.05% to 0.065%. CDR3 length equals 14 residues. V lost 3 bases, J lost 1 base, and 10 bases lay in between. Germline V CDR1 and CDR2: MGHDK, SYGVNS. Specimen: naive CD4+ T cells from blood. This sequence originates from a man aged 18 to 30 in good health. This rearrangement joins TRBV25-1 to TRBJ2-7; D gene unclear. This chain's CDR3 is CASSEGIPSYEQYF. The CDR3 DNA is TGTGCCAGCAGTGAGGGGATCCCGTCCTACGAGCAGTACTTC.